This T cell receptor beta chain stems from a study of T cells in Graves' hyperthyroidism and ophthalmopathy. The germline CDR1 and CDR2 sequences are LNHDA and SQIVND (reference sequence). This CDR3 has 14 amino acids. V lost 8 bases to trimming and J lost 4 bases, with 14 bases between them. Regions amplified from RNA transcripts were the TCR beta CDR3 regions. HTBI primers were used for first-round RT-PCR of the TCR CDR3. TCRdb re-derived calls from the multiplex PCR reads in MiXCR, one entry per CDR3 protein. Among about 500,000 distinct CDR3 sequences, approximately 15% were seen once, and the ten largest hold approximately 20%. Disease duration under 2 months; hyperthyroidism patients were aged 18 to 65. Exclusion of patients followed from uncontrolled infection, other autoimmune disease, pregnancy or lactation. A word on this clonotype: Its antigen is as yet unknown.

General study results and limits: A model of 13 V-J pairs discriminated ophthalmopathy from stable hyperthyroidism. Appearing also in blood were most of the thyroid clonotypes expanded above 0.001.

Sequenced: blood. The clonotype was recovered from a woman aged 18-29 years with Graves' hyperthyroidism. The chain employs TRBV19 and TRBJ2-2; a weak D match, TRBD1 (6 bases). The CDR3 region has the DNA TGTGCCAGTTCCCAGGGGAAGAGCACCGGGGAGCTGTTTTTT. As protein: CASSQGKSTGELFF.